This entry describes one T cell receptor (beta chain). This sample is part of a study of control samples from healthy donors and cancer patients. Germline V gives CDR1 MGHRA, CDR2 YSYEKL. This CDR3 is 14 amino acids long. V was cut by 1 base and J by 3 bases, with 9 bases left in between. Method: immunoSEQ multiplex PCR; TCRdb's copy keeps in-frame clones and lacks some. This table has more than 110,000 clones, 92% appearing once. The receptor was derived from a man aged 30-40 years in good health. The chain employs TRBV4-1 and TRBJ1-2; D unresolved. Specimen: blood. The CDR3 region has the DNA TGCGCCAGCAGCCAAGCGAACAGAGACTATGGCTACACCTTC. This sequence encodes CASSQANRDYGYTF.